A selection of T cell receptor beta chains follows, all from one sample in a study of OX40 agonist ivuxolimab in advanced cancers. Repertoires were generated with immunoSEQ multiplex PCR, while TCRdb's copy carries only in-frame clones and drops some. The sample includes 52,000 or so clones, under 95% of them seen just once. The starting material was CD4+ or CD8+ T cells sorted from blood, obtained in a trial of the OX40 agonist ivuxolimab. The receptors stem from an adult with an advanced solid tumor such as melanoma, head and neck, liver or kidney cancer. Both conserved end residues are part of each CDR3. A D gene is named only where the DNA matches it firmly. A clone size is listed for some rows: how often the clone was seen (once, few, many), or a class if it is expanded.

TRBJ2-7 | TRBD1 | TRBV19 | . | CAAGQGPYEQYF | TGTGCCGCGGGACAGGGTCCCTACGAGCAGTACTTC
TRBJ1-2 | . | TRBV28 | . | CASSSVWGEYGYTF | TGTGCCAGCAGTTCGGTTTGGGGGGAATATGGCTACACCTTC
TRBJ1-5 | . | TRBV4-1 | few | CASSQDGGPNQPQHF | TGCGCCAGCAGCCAAGATGGGGGTCCCAATCAGCCCCAGCATTTT
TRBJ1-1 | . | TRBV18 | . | CASSHRRGANTEAFF | TGTGCCAGCTCACACCGGAGGGGGGCGAACACTGAAGCTTTCTTT
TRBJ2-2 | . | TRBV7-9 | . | CASSRGGELFF | TGTGCCAGCAGCAGGGGCGGGGAGCTGTTTTTT
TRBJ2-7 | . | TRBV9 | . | CASSRRGTQDREQYF | TGTGCCAGCAGCCGTAGAGGGACCCAGGATCGCGAGCAGTACTTC
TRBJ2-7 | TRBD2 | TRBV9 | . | CASSVGLAGDYEQYF | TGTGCCAGCAGCGTCGGGCTAGCGGGAGATTACGAGCAGTACTTC
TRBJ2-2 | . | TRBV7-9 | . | CASSPYPGELFF | TGTGCCAGCAGCCCCTACCCCGGGGAGCTGTTTTTT
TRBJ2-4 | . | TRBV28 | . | CASSFSGAAKNIQYF | TGTGCCAGCAGTTTCTCAGGGGCTGCCAAAAACATTCAGTACTTC
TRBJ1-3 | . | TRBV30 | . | CAWSVGGGFGNTIYF | TGTGCCTGGAGTGTAGGCGGGGGGTTTGGAAACACCATATATTTT
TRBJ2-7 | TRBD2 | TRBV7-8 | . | CASAGVSSYEQYF | TGTGCCAGCGCGGGGGTTAGCTCCTACGAGCAGTACTTC
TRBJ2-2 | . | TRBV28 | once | CASRRGTGELFF | TGTGCCAGCAGACGGGGGACCGGGGAGCTGTTTTTT
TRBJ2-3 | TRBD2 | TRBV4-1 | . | CASSRREGSDTQYF | TGCGCCAGCAGCCGACGGGAGGGTTCAGATACGCAGTATTTT
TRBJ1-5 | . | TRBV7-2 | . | CASSPMGNSNQPQHF | TGTGCCAGCAGCCCAATGGGGAATAGCAATCAGCCCCAGCATTTT
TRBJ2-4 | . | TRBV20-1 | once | CSAPGANIQYF | TGCAGTGCCCCGGGGGCGAACATTCAGTACTTC